This TCR beta chain was sequenced in a study of blood T cell repertoires in COVID-19. V gave up 6 bases and J gave up 2 bases; unmatched junction bases: 7. CDR3 length: 15 amino acids. CDR1 WNHNN and CDR2 SYGVQD come from the germline V gene (reference sequence). Authors' methods: Nucleated cell number was recorded as an estimate derived from reference gene primer amplification. The repertoire was sequenced with immunoSEQ multiplex PCR; TCRdb's copy has only in-frame clones and lacks some. V, J and clone size were drawn from that table, and D and trimming were deduced from the DNA. Of about 410,000 clones in the sample, more than 80% were seen once.

The TCR sequence derives from a woman aged 25 to 39 with active or convalescent COVID-19. The material sequenced was peripheral blood. The chain joins TRBV10-1 to TRBJ2-1, with 7 nucleotides matching TRBD2. The CDR3 nucleotides read TGCGCCAGCAGCGATCTAGCGGAAACCTACAATGAGCAGTTCTTC. It specifies CASSDLAETYNEQFF.